This passage covers 24 T cell receptor beta chains from one sample sequenced in a study of shared clonotypes between healthy human individuals. Using immunoSEQ multiplex PCR, the repertoire was profiled, and TCRdb retains in-frame clones only, with some absent. The data hold about 2,100,000 clones, with approximately 94% observed a single time. CD8 cells classed as naive were CD45RO-negative and positively selected for CCR7, excluding terminally differentiated effector memory CD45RA+ cells. Material for sequencing was naive CD8+ T cells from PBMCs. The receptors shown here come from a man younger than 30 in good health. Some clones in this sample may be carry-over from other donors' samples.

V usage is TRBV7-3 and J usage is TRBJ1-4; the match to TRBD1 covers 8 bases. Germline V gene sequence: CDR1 SGHTA, CDR2 FQGTGA. The CDR3 spans 14 residues. The J segment lost 8 bases and the V segment lost 2 bases, leaving 4 bases of the junction unmatched. CDR3 residues: CASSLWQGAEKLFF. The CDR3 DNA is TGTGCCAGCAGCTTATGGCAGGGGGCAGAAAAACTGTTTTTT.

In this sample, this clone turned up once. The chain's CDR3 is CASSAAGTSIQETQYF. The CDR3 DNA reads TGTGCCAGCAGCGCCGCCGGGACTAGCATACAAGAGACCCAGTACTTC. The V gene is TRBV9, the J gene TRBJ2-5; 9 nucleotides align to TRBD2. CDR3 length: 16 residues. Trimming cost V 3 bases and J 2 bases; bases outside gene matches: 8. Germline V gene data show CDR1 as SGDLS and CDR2 as YYNGEE.

The V call is TRBV30, the J call TRBJ2-5; no clear D. Trimming left V 3 bases short and J 5 bases short, with 7 bases between. CDR3 length equals 11 residues. CDR1 is GTSNPN, CDR2 SVGIG, per germline (reference sequence). The CDR3 spells CAWSYGETQYF. CDR3 bases: TGTGCCTGGAGCTACGGGGAGACCCAGTACTTC.

The chain has TRBV9 and TRBJ2-1; TRBD2 agrees at 13 bases. Trimming at V came to 0 bases and at J to 8 bases, leaving 8 bases not matched to a gene. Germline V gene lookup returns CDR1 SGDLS and CDR2 YYNGEE. The CDR3 is made up of 17 amino acids. CDR3 sequence reads: CASSVAFGTSGKDEQFF. The CDR3, as DNA: TGTGCCAGCAGCGTAGCTTTTGGGACTAGCGGGAAGGATGAGCAGTTCTTC.

This chain connects TRBV27 to TRBJ2-2; unclear D gene. The ends were cut back, 3 bases at V and 1 base at J, with 6 bases in the middle. Germline CDR1 is MNHEY and CDR2 is SMNVEV (reference sequence). The CDR3 has 14 amino acids. This chain's CDR3 is CASSFNRNTGELFF. CDR3 bases: TGTGCCAGCAGTTTCAACAGGAACACCGGGGAGCTGTTTTTT.

The V and J genes are TRBV29-1 and TRBJ2-7, with 11 nucleotides matching TRBD2. There are 14 residues in the CDR3. The germline CDR1 and CDR2 sequences are SQVTM and ANQGSEA. The J segment lost 2 bases and the V segment lost 7 bases, leaving 7 bases of the junction unmatched. The CDR3 loop reads CSAELAGEPYEQYF. The CDR3 DNA is TGCAGCGCCGAACTAGCGGGAGAGCCCTACGAGCAGTACTTC.

In its sample, this clone was seen once. The CDR3 DNA follows: TGTGCCAGCAGCGTAGAAGGGGCCTCGGGGGAGCAGTACTTC. Its translation: CASSVEGASGEQYF. The chain has TRBV9 and TRBJ2-7; possibly TRBD1 or TRBD2 for D (5 bases each). V shed 0 bases and J shed 7 bases, with 14 bases lying between them. The CDR3 length is 14 residues. CDR1 and CDR2 (germline): SGDLS, YYNGEE.

The chain combines TRBV19 with TRBJ2-5; perhaps TRBD2 as D (5 bases). The V end lost 4 bases, the J end lost 5 bases, and 5 bases lay between the germline ends. CDR1 LNHDA and CDR2 SQIVND come from the germline V gene (reference sequence). The CDR3 totals 11 residues. The CDR3 sequence: CASSTGETQYF. The DNA for the CDR3 is TGTGCCAGTAGTACGGGGGAGACCCAGTACTTC. Based on the CDR3 plus reference TRBV19 and TRBJ2-5, the full variable domain is DGGITQSPKYLFRKEGQNVTLSCEQNLNHDAMYWYRQDPGQGLRLIYYSQIVNDFQKGDIAEGYSVSREKKESFPLTVTSAQKNPTAFYLCASSTGETQYFGPGTRLLVL.

Turning to this clone: The sample contains more than one DNA sequence encoding this CDR3. The chain combines TRBV6-5 with TRBJ2-7; no firm D call. V was trimmed by 6 bases and J by 2 bases, leaving 5 bases between them. This CDR3 is 11 amino acids long. Germline values: CDR1 MNHEY, CDR2 SVGAGI. The CDR3 sequence: CASRTAYEQYF. The CDR3 region has the DNA TGTGCCAGCAGGACCGCCTACGAGCAGTACTTC.

The V gene is TRBV6-5, the J gene TRBJ1-2; no firm D call. V lost 2 bases and J lost 6, with 13 bases in between. Germline CDR1 and CDR2: MNHEY and SVGAGI. This CDR3 spans 14 amino acids. The CDR3 coding sequence is TGTGCCAGCAGTTACCGGGCCTCGGTCGATGGCTACACCTTC. Residues: CASSYRASVDGYTF.

V gene TRBV27 combines with J gene TRBJ2-1; 7 bases are a match to TRBD2. The CDR3 consists of 16 residues. V lost 5 bases to trimming and J lost 8 bases; unmatched junction nucleotides: 15. Germline CDR1 MNHEY, CDR2 SMNVEV (reference sequence). DNA for the CDR3: TGTGCCAGCAGTACCCCCCGGCGGGGGAGTCTTGATGAGCAGTTCTTC. It specifies CASSTPRRGSLDEQFF.

The CDR3 sequence: CASSLKTGEGRNTYEQYF. For the CDR3, the DNA is TGTGCCAGCAGTTTAAAGACAGGGGAGGGACGGAATACCTACGAGCAGTACTTC. J is TRBJ2-7 and V is TRBV28; tentative D call: TRBD1 (8 bases). In germline, CDR1 is MDHEN, CDR2 SYDVKM. Between the trimmed V and J ends, which lost 2 bases and 2 bases, there was a span of 22 bases. This CDR3 comprises 18 residues.

This chain links TRBV10-2 with TRBJ2-7, with 14 bases matching TRBD2. With V trimmed by 5 bases and J by 5 bases, 20 bases remained unmatched. The CDR3 runs to 20 residues. Germline V CDR1 and CDR2: WSHSY, SAAADI. The CDR3 region is CASSYHQGRLAGGKDNEQYF. CDR3 nucleotide sequence: TGCGCCAGCAGTTATCACCAGGGGCGACTAGCGGGAGGGAAAGATAACGAGCAGTACTTC.

V is TRBV5-1 and J is TRBJ2-1, with 12 bases that match TRBD2. The CDR3 runs to 16 residues. V lost 4 bases, J lost 8 bases, and 10 bases stayed unmatched. Germline V gives CDR1 SGHRS, CDR2 YFSETQ. This CDR3 is CASSTRLAGVADEQFF. In nucleotides, the CDR3 is TGCGCCAGCAGCACCCGACTAGCGGGAGTAGCCGATGAGCAGTTCTTC.

This clone was seen a single time. This chain uses TRBV11-2 with TRBJ1-2; tentative D call: TRBD1 (6 bases). Deletions cut 6 bases from V and 7 bases from J, with 15 bases between. The germline V gene encodes CDR1 SGHAT and CDR2 FQNNGV. This CDR3 has 13 residues. CDR3 protein: CASRSRQDLGYTF. DNA for the CDR3: TGTGCCAGCAGATCCAGACAGGACCTTGGCTACACCTTC.

This chain joins TRBV5-6 and TRBJ2-7; the match to TRBD2 covers 11 bases. The V gene end was trimmed by 3 bases and the J gene end by 4 bases; junction bases not matched to a gene: 9. The CDR3 totals 16 residues. Germline assignment: CDR1 SGHDT and CDR2 YYEEEE. Here the CDR3 DNA reads TGTGCCAGCAGCTCAAGAAAGGGACTAGCGGATTACGAGCAGTACTTC. Translation: CASSSRKGLADYEQYF.

V is TRBV6-1 and J is TRBJ2-1, with D perhaps TRBD2 (7 bases). This CDR3 region has 16 residues. CDR1 and CDR2 from the germline V gene are MNHNS and SASEGT. V dropped 0 bases and J dropped 3 bases, with 12 bases sitting between them. CDR3 residues: CASSEAGASGYNEQFF. The CDR3 DNA reads TGTGCCAGCAGTGAAGCGGGGGCTAGCGGCTACAATGAGCAGTTCTTC.

The V call is TRBV5-6, the J call TRBJ2-7; TRBD1 or TRBD2 may be the D gene (5 bases each). This CDR3 has 17 amino acids. From germline, CDR1 is SGHDT and CDR2 YYEEEE. The V and J ends lost 1 base and 1 base respectively, with 18 bases between them. For the CDR3, the DNA is TGTGCCAGCAGCTTGAAGGGGCGGGCCAGTTCTTCCTACGAGCAGTACTTC. It translates to CASSLKGRASSSYEQYF.

V is TRBV7-8 and J is TRBJ2-2; D is tentatively TRBD1 or TRBD2 (5 bases each). The CDR3 runs 16 residues. V dropped 2 bases and J dropped 6 bases, with 16 bases sitting between them. From germline, CDR1 is SGHVS and CDR2 FQNEAQ. This chain's CDR3 is CASSLSTGLWAGELFF. The CDR3 DNA is TGTGCCAGCAGCTTAAGTACGGGGCTATGGGCCGGGGAGCTGTTTTTT.

Only one count was recorded for this clone. J is TRBJ2-3 and V is TRBV5-6; TRBD1 matches 7 bases. Trimming cost V 5 bases and J 2 bases; bases outside gene matches: 8. This CDR3 is 15 amino acids long. CDR1 is SGHDT and CDR2 is YYEEEE in the germline V gene. This CDR3 reads CASSPPGTDTDTQYF. CDR3 DNA: TGTGCCAGCAGTCCTCCCGGGACAGACACAGATACGCAGTATTTT.

Comments on this clone: This sample also contains other DNA sequences that code for the same CDR3. The chain recombines TRBV7-9 with TRBJ1-5; a possible D gene is TRBD1 (5 bases). The germline CDR1 and CDR2 sequences are SEHNR and FQNEAQ (reference sequence). This CDR3 is built from 14 residues. The germline V and J ends were trimmed by 2 bases and 1 base, with 6 bases remaining between them. CDR3 in amino acids: CASSLPGSNQPQHF. CDR3 nucleotide sequence: TGTGCCAGCAGCTTACCAGGGAGCAATCAGCCCCAGCATTTT.

The chain uses TRBV11-2 and TRBJ2-7; 8 bases fit TRBD1. V was pared by 5 bases and J by 2 bases, with 8 bases of the junction left unmatched. The CDR3 is made up of 15 amino acids. The germline gives CDR1 SGHAT, CDR2 FQNNGV. CDR3 DNA sequence: TGTGCCAGCAGCGCCGACAGGGGTTTGACCTACGAGCAGTACTTC. This sequence encodes CASSADRGLTYEQYF.

The V call is TRBV7-9, the J call TRBJ1-2; possible D gene TRBD1, 5 bases. Trimming cost V 6 bases and J 4 bases, with 15 bases left between them. This CDR3 has 14 amino acids. CDR1 SEHNR and CDR2 FQNEAQ come from the germline V gene (reference sequence). CDR3 sequence (DNA): TGTGCCAGCAGTCCAAGGGCAGGGACCTATGGCTACACCTTC. Protein product: CASSPRAGTYGYTF.

V and J are TRBV19 and TRBJ2-1, with 8 bases identical to TRBD2. Losses at the gene ends were 9 bases for V and 4 bases for J; bases not matched to a gene: 14. The CDR3 is 16 amino acids. The germline V gene encodes CDR1 LNHDA and CDR2 SQIVND (reference sequence). CDR3 nucleotide sequence: TGTGCCAGCCAACGTTTTTTCGGGGGGGAGTACAATGAGCAGTTCTTC. Protein: CASQRFFGGEYNEQFF. Complete variable domain (other parts from reference TRBV19 and TRBJ2-1): DGGITQSPKYLFRKEGQNVTLSCEQNLNHDAMYWYRQDPGQGLRLIYYSQIVNDFQKGDIAEGYSVSREKKESFPLTVTSAQKNPTAFYLCASQRFFGGEYNEQFFGPGTRLTVL.